The text below deals with one T cell receptor (beta chain). Its specificity is unknown. The data derive from a study of vaccination and CD4 T cells after COVID-19. Turning to the study itself: Median time from COVID diagnosis to post-COVID sampling was over 95 days (35 to 161). No peptide, an HIV-1 Nef pool, or a CEFX pool was what each control culture received.

Treatment reported: approximately 11-day PBMC culture with coronavirus spike peptide pools or control peptides (ViraFEST assay). Cultured CD4+ T cell DNA underwent sequencing with the Oncomine TCR Beta short-read assay. One entry per CDR3 protein, called by TCRdb with MiXCR from the PCR reads. Here the sample spans 4,000 to 5,500 distinct CDR3 sequences, 35% to 50% being singletons. This CDR3 has 14 residues. V was cut by 6 bases and J by 3 bases, with 14 bases left in between. This TCR was sampled from a human donor who had recovered from COVID-19. Source material: CD4+ T cells from blood, cultured in vitro. The chain couples TRBV12-3 or TRBV12-4 to TRBJ1-2; D is possibly TRBD1 (6 bases). The CDR3 nucleotides read TGTGCCAGCAGCTCCTTATACAGGGACTATGGCTACACCTTC. Translated: CASSSLYRDYGYTF.